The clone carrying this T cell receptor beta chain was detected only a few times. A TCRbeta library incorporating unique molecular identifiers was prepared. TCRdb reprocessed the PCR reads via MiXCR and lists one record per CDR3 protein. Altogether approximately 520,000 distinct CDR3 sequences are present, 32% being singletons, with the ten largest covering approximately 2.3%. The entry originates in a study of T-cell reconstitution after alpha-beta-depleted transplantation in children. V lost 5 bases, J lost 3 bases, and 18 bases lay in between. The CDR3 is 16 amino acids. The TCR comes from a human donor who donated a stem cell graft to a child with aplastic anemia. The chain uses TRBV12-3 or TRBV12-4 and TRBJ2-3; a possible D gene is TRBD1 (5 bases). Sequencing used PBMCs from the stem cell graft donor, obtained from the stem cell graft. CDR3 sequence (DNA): TGTGCCAGCAGTCAAGACAGATTAGAAATTACAGATACGCAGTATTTT. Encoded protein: CASSQDRLEITDTQYF.